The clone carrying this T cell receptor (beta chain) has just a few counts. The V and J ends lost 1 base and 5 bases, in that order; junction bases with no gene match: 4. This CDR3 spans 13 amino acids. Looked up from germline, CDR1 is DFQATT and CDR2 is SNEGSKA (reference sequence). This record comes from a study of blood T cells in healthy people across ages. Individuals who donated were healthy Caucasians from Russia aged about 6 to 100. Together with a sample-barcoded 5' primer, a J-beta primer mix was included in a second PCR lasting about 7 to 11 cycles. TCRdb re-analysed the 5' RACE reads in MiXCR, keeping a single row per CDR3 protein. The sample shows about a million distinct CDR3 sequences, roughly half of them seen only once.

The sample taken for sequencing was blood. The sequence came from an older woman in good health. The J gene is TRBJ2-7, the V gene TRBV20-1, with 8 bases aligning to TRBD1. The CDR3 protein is CSARGRGPHEQYF. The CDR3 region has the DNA TGCAGTGCTAGAGGCAGGGGGCCCCACGAGCAGTACTTC.